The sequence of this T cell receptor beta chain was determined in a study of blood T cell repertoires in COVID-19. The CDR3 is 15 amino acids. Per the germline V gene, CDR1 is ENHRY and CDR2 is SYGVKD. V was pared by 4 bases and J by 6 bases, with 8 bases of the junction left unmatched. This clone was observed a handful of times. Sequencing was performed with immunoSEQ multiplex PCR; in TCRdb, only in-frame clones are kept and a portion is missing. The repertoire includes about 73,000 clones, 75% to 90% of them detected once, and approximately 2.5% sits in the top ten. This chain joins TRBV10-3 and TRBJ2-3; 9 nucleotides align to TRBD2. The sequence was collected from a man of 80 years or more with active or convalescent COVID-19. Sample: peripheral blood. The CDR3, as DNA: TGTGCCATCAGTGTAGCGGGGGATACCCACGATACGCAGTATTTT. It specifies CAISVAGDTHDTQYF.